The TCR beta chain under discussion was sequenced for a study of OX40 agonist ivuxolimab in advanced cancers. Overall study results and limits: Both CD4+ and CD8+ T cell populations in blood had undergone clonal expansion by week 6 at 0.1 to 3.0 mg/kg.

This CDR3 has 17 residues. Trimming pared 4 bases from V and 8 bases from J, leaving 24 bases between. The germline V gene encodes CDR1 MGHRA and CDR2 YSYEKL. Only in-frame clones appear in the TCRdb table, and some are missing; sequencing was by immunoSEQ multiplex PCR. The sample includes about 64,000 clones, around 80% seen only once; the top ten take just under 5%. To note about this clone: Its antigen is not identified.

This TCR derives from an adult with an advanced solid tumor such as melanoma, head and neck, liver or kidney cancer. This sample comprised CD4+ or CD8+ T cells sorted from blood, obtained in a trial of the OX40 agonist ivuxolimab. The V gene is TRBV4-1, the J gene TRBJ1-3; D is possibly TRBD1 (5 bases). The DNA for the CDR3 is TGCGCCAGCAGCCCCACACCGGGACCCCCCCGGGCTGACACCATATATTTT. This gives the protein CASSPTPGPPRADTIYF.